This passage covers 8 T cell receptor beta chains from one sample sequenced in a study of OX40 agonist ivuxolimab in advanced cancers. Libraries were prepared by immunoSEQ multiplex PCR; TCRdb keeps only in-frame clonotypes and omits some of them. The sample yields around 90,000 clones, roughly 87% seen once. The sample in question was CD4+ or CD8+ T cells sorted from blood, obtained in a trial of the OX40 agonist ivuxolimab. The receptor source for this set is an adult with an advanced solid tumor such as melanoma, head and neck, liver or kidney cancer.

The chain is built from TRBV10-1 and TRBJ2-5; unclear D gene. This CDR3 is 13 amino acids long. V was clipped by 5 bases and J by 1 base, with 8 bases between them. Germline V lookup: CDR1 WNHNN, CDR2 SYGVQD (reference sequence). Here the CDR3 reads CASSPPSQETQYF. DNA of the CDR3: TGCGCCAGCAGTCCCCCCTCCCAAGAGACCCAGTACTTC.

This chain's CDR3 is CASSQRAGKSTNEKLFF. The CDR3 DNA follows: TGCGCCAGCAGCCAACGTGCAGGAAAATCAACTAATGAAAAACTGTTTTTT. The chain joins TRBV4-1 to TRBJ1-4, with no clear D. Trimming stripped 2 bases from V and 0 bases from J, with 13 bases between. The CDR3 loop spans 17 amino acids. Germline V CDR1 and CDR2: MGHRA, YSYEKL.

The chain couples TRBV4-3 to TRBJ1-2; maybe TRBD1 (5 bases). From germline, CDR1 is LGHNA and CDR2 YSLEER. This CDR3 region has 14 residues. Trimming stripped 1 base from V and 10 bases from J, with 16 bases between. The CDR3 region has the DNA TGCGCCAGCAGCCAAGTTCCCGGGACGGAAGACTACACCTTC. Amino acids: CASSQVPGTEDYTF.

This rearrangement joins TRBV9 to TRBJ1-1; D possibly corresponds to TRBD1 (6 bases). The ends were cut back, 1 base at V and 3 bases at J, with 10 bases in the middle. The CDR3 extends over 14 amino acids. Germline CDR1 is SGDLS and CDR2 is YYNGEE. The CDR3 coding sequence is TGTGCCAGCAGCGTAAGAGGGGGAGACACTGAAGCTTTCTTT. Its translation is CASSVRGGDTEAFF.

The J gene is TRBJ2-4, the V gene TRBV12-5; D perhaps matches TRBD2 (6 bases). The germline gives CDR1 LGHNT, CDR2 FRNRAP. V dropped 6 bases and J dropped 5 bases, with 23 bases sitting between them. There are 17 residues in the CDR3. The CDR3 spells CASGQPVGLGAENIQYF. The DNA of the CDR3 is TGTGCTAGTGGCCAACCCGTGGGACTGGGCGCCGAAAACATTCAGTACTTC. Filled out from reference TRBV12-5 and TRBJ2-4, the complete variable domain reads DARVTQTPRHKVTEMGQEVTMRCQPILGHNTVFWYRQTMMQGLELLAYFRNRAPLDDSGMPKDRFSAEMPDATLATLKIQPSEPRDSAVYFCASGQPVGLGAENIQYFGAGTRLSVL.

The rearrangement joins TRBV2 to TRBJ1-2; maybe TRBD1 (6 bases). Germline-derived CDR1 and CDR2 are SNHLY and FYNNEI. CDR3 length: 15 amino acids. The V end lost 4 bases, the J end lost 3 bases, and 15 bases lay between the germline ends. The CDR3 nucleotides are TGTGCCAGCAGTGTTAGACAGGCCCGGGACTATGGCTACACCTTC. It specifies CASSVRQARDYGYTF.

The chain has TRBV18 and TRBJ2-7; 9 bases are a match to TRBD1. Germline V lookup: CDR1 KGHSH, CDR2 LQKENI. CDR3 size: 14 residues. V trimming: 2 bases; J trimming: 4 bases; junction bases outside the gene matches: 3. In DNA, the CDR3 is TGTGCCAGCTCACCAACGACAGGGGGGTACGAGCAGTACTTC. It translates to CASSPTTGGYEQYF.

The chain links TRBV27 to TRBJ2-1; 12 bases are a match to TRBD2. Looked up from germline, CDR1 is MNHEY and CDR2 is SMNVEV (reference sequence). V shed 4 bases, J shed 3 bases, and the junction held 1 base outside the gene matches. CDR3 length: 15 amino acids. The DNA for the CDR3 is TGTGCCAGCAGTTCGGGACTAGCGGGCTACAATGAGCAGTTCTTC. Protein sequence: CASSSGLAGYNEQFF.